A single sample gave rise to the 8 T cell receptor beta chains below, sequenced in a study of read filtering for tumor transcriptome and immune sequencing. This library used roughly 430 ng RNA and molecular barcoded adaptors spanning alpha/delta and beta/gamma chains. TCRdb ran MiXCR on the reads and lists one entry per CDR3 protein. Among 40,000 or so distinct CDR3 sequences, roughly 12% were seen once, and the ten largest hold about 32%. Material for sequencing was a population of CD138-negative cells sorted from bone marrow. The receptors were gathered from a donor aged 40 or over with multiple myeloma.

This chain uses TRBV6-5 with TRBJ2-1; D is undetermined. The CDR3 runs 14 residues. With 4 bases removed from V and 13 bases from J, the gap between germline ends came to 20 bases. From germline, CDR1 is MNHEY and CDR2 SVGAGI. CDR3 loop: CASSSRSAHSGQFF. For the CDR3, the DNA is TGTGCCAGCAGTTCCCGCAGTGCCCATTCGGGTCAGTTCTTC.

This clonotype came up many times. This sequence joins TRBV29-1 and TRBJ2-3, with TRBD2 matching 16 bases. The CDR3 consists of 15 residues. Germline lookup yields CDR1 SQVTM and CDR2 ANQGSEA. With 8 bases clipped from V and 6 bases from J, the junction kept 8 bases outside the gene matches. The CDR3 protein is CSSGTSGRAADTQYF. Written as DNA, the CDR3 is TGCAGCTCGGGGACTAGCGGGAGGGCCGCTGATACGCAGTATTTT.

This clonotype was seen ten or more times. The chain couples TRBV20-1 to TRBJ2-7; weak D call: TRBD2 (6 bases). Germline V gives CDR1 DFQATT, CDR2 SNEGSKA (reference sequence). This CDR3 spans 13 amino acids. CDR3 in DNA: TGCAGCATAGAGCTAGCGACCTCCTACGAGCAGTACTTC. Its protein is CSIELATSYEQYF.

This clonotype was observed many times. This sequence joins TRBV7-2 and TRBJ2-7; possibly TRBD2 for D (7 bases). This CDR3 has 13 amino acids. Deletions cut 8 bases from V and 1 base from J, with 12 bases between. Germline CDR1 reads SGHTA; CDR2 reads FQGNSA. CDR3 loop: CASGGGLSYEQYF. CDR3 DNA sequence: TGTGCCAGCGGGGGGGGGCTTTCCTACGAGCAGTACTTC.

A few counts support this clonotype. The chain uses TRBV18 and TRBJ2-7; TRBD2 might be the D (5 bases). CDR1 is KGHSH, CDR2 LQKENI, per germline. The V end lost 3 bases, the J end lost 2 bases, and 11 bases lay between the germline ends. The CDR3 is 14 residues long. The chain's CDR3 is CASSPQAGTYEQYF. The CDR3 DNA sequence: TGTGCCAGCTCACCCCAGGCGGGTACCTACGAGCAGTACTTC.

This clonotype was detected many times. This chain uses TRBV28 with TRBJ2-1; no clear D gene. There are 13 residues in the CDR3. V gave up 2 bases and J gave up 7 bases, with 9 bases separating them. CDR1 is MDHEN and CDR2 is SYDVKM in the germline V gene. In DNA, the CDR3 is TGTGCCAGCAGTTTACCTTCTGGGAATGAGCAGTTCTTC. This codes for CASSLPSGNEQFF.

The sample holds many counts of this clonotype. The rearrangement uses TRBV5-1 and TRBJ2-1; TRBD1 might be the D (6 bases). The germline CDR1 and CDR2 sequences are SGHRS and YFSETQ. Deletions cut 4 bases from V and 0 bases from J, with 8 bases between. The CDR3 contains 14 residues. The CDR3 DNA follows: TGCGCCAGCAGCCGGGACAACTCCTACAATGAGCAGTTCTTC. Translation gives CASSRDNSYNEQFF.

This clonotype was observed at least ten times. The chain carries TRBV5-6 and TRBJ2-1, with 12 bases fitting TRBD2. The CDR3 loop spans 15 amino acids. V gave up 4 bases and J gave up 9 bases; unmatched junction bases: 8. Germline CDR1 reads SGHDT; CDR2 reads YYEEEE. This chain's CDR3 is CASSLTSGRHAEQFF. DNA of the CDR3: TGTGCCAGCAGCCTTACTAGCGGGAGGCACGCTGAGCAGTTCTTC.